This T cell receptor (beta chain) was captured by sequencing in a study of blood T cells in healthy people across ages. Study overall: About one barcoded beta molecule per two T cells was the capture yield of template switching.

Whenever a sample was processed, at least 6 million PBMCs were isolated. Extraction yielded at least 5 micrograms of total RNA per sample. A second about 6 to 11 cycle PCR used barcoded and J-beta primers. All cDNA molecules were each tagged by a template-switch adaptor with 12 random nucleotides. TCRdb independently ran MiXCR on the 5' RACE reads; one entry per CDR3 protein. The table includes about a million distinct CDR3 sequences, 35% to 40% detected once. Germline-derived CDR1 and CDR2 are ENHRY and SYGVKD. The CDR3 totals 15 residues. V usage is TRBV10-3 and J usage is TRBJ2-1; TRBD1 matches 11 bases. The DNA end lines up better with TRBJ2-7; the J call may be wrong. The sample consisted of blood. This TCR was sampled from a man aged 18-30 years in good health. CDR3 residues: CATARTGGSYNEQYF. The CDR3 region has the DNA TGTGCCACCGCGAGGACAGGGGGCTCCTACAATGAGCAGTACTTC.